The next 17 T cell receptor beta chains were all read from a single sample in a study of T cells in Graves' hyperthyroidism and ophthalmopathy. RNA transcripts provided the source from which TCR beta CDR3 regions were amplified. The TCR CDR3 first-round RT-PCR relied on the HTBI primer set. MiXCR, applied by TCRdb to the multiplex PCR reads, yields one record per CDR3 protein. The sample shows about 600,000 distinct CDR3 sequences, roughly 15% of them seen only once. The sequencing input was blood. Receptor source: a woman aged 45-59 years with Graves' ophthalmopathy.

The rearrangement uses TRBV5-1 and TRBJ2-2; no definite D call. The V and J ends lost 4 bases and 6 bases respectively, with 16 bases between them. The CDR3 consists of 15 residues. Germline V gene data show CDR1 as SGHRS and CDR2 as YFSETQ. CDR3 protein: CASSVPMGGSGELFF. The CDR3 region has the DNA TGCGCCAGCAGCGTGCCAATGGGTGGGTCCGGGGAGCTGTTTTTT.

There are a few counts of this clonotype. The V gene is TRBV28, the J gene TRBJ1-6; 10 positions match TRBD1. This CDR3 is 14 amino acids long. The germline V gene encodes CDR1 MDHEN and CDR2 SYDVKM. The J segment lost 9 bases and the V segment lost 6 bases, leaving 5 bases of the junction unmatched. The CDR3 sequence: CASRVGTGVSPLHF. CDR3 DNA: TGTGCCAGCAGGGTGGGGACAGGGGTTTCACCCCTCCACTTT.

In its sample, this clonotype was seen many times. The V and J genes are TRBV20-1 and TRBJ1-5; 7 nucleotides match TRBD1. Germline V gives CDR1 DFQATT, CDR2 SNEGSKA (reference sequence). The ends lost 4 bases at V and 1 base at J; junction bases unmatched: 7. There are 15 residues in the CDR3. In DNA form, the CDR3 reads TGCAGTGCTACAAGAGAGGGACAGAGCAATCAGCCCCAGCATTTT. This codes for CSATREGQSNQPQHF.

The V gene is TRBV6-1, the J gene TRBJ1-2, with TRBD1 identical over 7 bases. The CDR3 runs to 15 residues. CDR1 and CDR2 (germline): MNHNS, SASEGT. Trimming cost V 5 bases and J 8 bases; bases outside gene matches: 14. CDR3 coding DNA: TGTGCCAGCAGTTTCCGGACAGGACTAGGGGGCGGCTACACCTTC. It is translated as CASSFRTGLGGGYTF.

This clonotype was found a few times. This chain links TRBV18 with TRBJ2-1; 11 nucleotides match TRBD2. Per germline, CDR1 KGHSH and CDR2 LQKENI. V was pared by 0 bases and J by 3 bases, with 7 bases of the junction left unmatched. CDR3 size: 18 residues. This chain's CDR3 is CASSPPNWGTSGYNEQFF. The CDR3 DNA reads TGTGCCAGCTCACCACCGAATTGGGGGACTAGCGGCTACAATGAGCAGTTCTTC.

This clonotype was observed once. The rearrangement joins TRBV27 to TRBJ2-3; 14 nucleotides agree with TRBD2. The CDR3 is 19 amino acids. CDR1 is MNHEY, CDR2 SMNVEV, per germline (reference sequence). The V gene end was trimmed by 5 bases and the J gene end by 1 base; junction bases not matched to a gene: 11. CDR3 amino acids: CASSPRLAGGPWGTDTQYF. CDR3 coding DNA: TGTGCCAGCAGTCCGAGACTAGCGGGAGGGCCTTGGGGCACAGATACGCAGTATTTT.

The chain joins TRBV11-2 to TRBJ1-5; unclear D gene. Germline CDR1 reads SGHAT; CDR2 reads FQNNGV. The length of the CDR3 is 15 residues. V dropped 6 bases and J dropped 4 bases, with 16 bases sitting between them. The CDR3 bases are TGTGCCAGCAGTGAATCTGGGGTCACGAATCAGCCCCAGCATTTT. Its translation: CASSESGVTNQPQHF. Drawing the rest from reference TRBV11-2 and TRBJ1-5, the complete variable domain is EAGVAQSPRYKIIEKRQSVAFWCNPISGHATLYWYQQILGQGPKLLIQFQNNGVVDDSQLPKDRFSAERLKGVDSTLKIQPAKLEDSAVYLCASSESGVTNQPQHFGDGTRLSIL.

This sequence joins TRBV28 and TRBJ2-4; 9 nucleotides align to TRBD1. Looked up from germline, CDR1 is MDHEN and CDR2 is SYDVKM. With V trimmed by 7 bases and J by 3 bases, 7 bases remained unmatched. This CDR3 has 15 residues. CDR3 sequence reads: CASTQRGQGKNIQYF. DNA for the CDR3: TGTGCCAGCACTCAAAGGGGACAGGGCAAAAACATTCAGTACTTC.

Remarks on this clonotype: A much more abundant neighbour one base away suggests this may be a read error. V usage is TRBV5-1 and J usage is TRBJ2-7, with 11 bases fitting TRBD2. The CDR3 runs 15 residues. Germline V gene lookup returns CDR1 SGHRS and CDR2 YFSETQ. In DNA form, the CDR3 reads TGCGCCAGCGGCTTGGGACTAGCGGACTACTACGAGCAGTACTTC. It is translated as CASGLGLADYYEQYF. Looking up the rest from reference TRBV5-1 and TRBJ2-7 gives the full variable domain: KAGVTQTPRYLIKTRGQQVTLSCSPISGHRSVSWYQQTPGQGLQFLFEYFSETQRNKGNFPGRFSGRQFSNSRSEMNVSTLELGDSALYLCASGLGLADYYEQYFGPGTRLTVT.

A word on this clonotype: Being one base from a much bigger clone, this may be a read error. The chain couples TRBV6-4 to TRBJ1-2, with no clear D. The CDR3 loop spans 16 amino acids. Germline loops: CDR1 MRHNA, CDR2 SNTAGT. V was clipped by 7 bases and J by 5 bases, with 23 bases between them. The CDR3: CASIYEVGPAIYGYTF. Here the CDR3 DNA reads TGTGCCAGCATTTACGAGGTCGGGCCAGCCATATATGGCTACACCTTC.

Ten or more counts support this clonotype. The rearrangement links TRBV5-1 to TRBJ1-5; D might be TRBD1 (5 bases). Germline V gene lookup returns CDR1 SGHRS and CDR2 YFSETQ. The CDR3 covers 15 residues. Trimming took off 5 bases at V and 6 bases at J, with 18 bases between the two ends. CDR3 DNA sequence: TGCGCCAGCAGGATGGACCCAGGGAAGACTCAGCCCCAGCATTTT. It is translated as CASRMDPGKTQPQHF.

The V gene is TRBV2, the J gene TRBJ2-3; perhaps TRBD1 as D (6 bases). This CDR3 is built from 15 residues. V was cut by 6 bases and J by 6 bases, with 19 bases left in between. Germline-derived CDR1 and CDR2 are SNHLY and FYNNEI. The CDR3 DNA reads TGTGCCAGCAGCAGTAGGGGTACTAGGGGGGATACGCAGTATTTT. This codes for CASSSRGTRGDTQYF.

The chain combines TRBV4-3 with TRBJ1-1; no clear D. There are 15 residues in the CDR3. Germline values: CDR1 LGHNA, CDR2 YSLEER. V lost 0 bases to trimming and J lost 0 bases, with 8 bases between them. CDR3 DNA: TGCGCCAGCAGCCAAGATGGGCGGCTGAACACTGAAGCTTTCTTT. Amino acid sequence: CASSQDGRLNTEAFF.

This clonotype was observed many times. This rearrangement joins TRBV11-2 to TRBJ2-5; 11 positions agree with TRBD2. Per the germline V gene, CDR1 is SGHAT and CDR2 is FQNNGV. V lost 1 base and J lost 4; bases outside the gene matches: 2. This CDR3 is built from 15 residues. The CDR3 DNA is TGTGCCAGCAGCTTAGTGGGACTAGCGGCAGAGACCCAGTACTTC. It encodes CASSLVGLAAETQYF.

At least ten counts were recorded for this clonotype. The chain combines TRBV10-3 with TRBJ2-1; 11 bases align to TRBD2. The CDR3 is 18 residues long. Germline V gene data show CDR1 as ENHRY and CDR2 as SYGVKD. The V segment lost 5 bases and the J segment 1 base; nucleotides outside the gene matches: 10. CDR3 nucleotide sequence: TGTGCCATCAGTACTCCACCCGGGACTAGCGGATCCTACAATGAGCAGTTCTTC. Its protein product is CAISTPPGTSGSYNEQFF.

Many counts were recorded for this clonotype. The genes are TRBV20-1 and TRBJ2-3, with TRBD2 identical over 8 bases. This CDR3 comprises 13 residues. The ends lost 3 bases at V and 4 bases at J; junction bases unmatched: 3. Germline V gene data show CDR1 as DFQATT and CDR2 as SNEGSKA (reference sequence). CDR3 protein: CSARLREADTQYF. In DNA form, the CDR3 reads TGCAGTGCTAGGTTGCGGGAGGCAGATACGCAGTATTTT.

There are a few counts of this clonotype. V gene TRBV30 combines with J gene TRBJ2-6, with D maybe TRBD2 (5 bases). The CDR3 loop spans 16 amino acids. The germline V gene has CDR1 GTSNPN and CDR2 SVGIG (reference sequence). V was clipped by 0 bases and J by 3 bases, with 12 bases between them. This CDR3 reads CAWSVIPGGGANVLTF. DNA of the CDR3: TGTGCCTGGAGTGTAATCCCTGGAGGTGGGGCCAACGTCCTGACTTTC.